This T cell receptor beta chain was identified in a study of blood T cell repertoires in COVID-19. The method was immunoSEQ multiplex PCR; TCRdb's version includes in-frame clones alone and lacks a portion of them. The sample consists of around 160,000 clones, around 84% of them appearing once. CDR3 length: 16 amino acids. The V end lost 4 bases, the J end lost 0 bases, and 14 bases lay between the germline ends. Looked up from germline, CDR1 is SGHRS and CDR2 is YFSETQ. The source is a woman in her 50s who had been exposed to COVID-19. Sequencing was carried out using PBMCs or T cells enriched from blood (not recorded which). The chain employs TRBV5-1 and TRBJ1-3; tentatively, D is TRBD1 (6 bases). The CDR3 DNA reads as TGCGCCAGCAGCCTCCCCCGGGACAACTCTGGAAACACCATATATTTT. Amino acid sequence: CASSLPRDNSGNTIYF. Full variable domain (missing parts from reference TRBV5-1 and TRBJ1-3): KAGVTQTPRYLIKTRGQQVTLSCSPISGHRSVSWYQQTPGQGLQFLFEYFSETQRNKGNFPGRFSGRQFSNSRSEMNVSTLELGDSALYLCASSLPRDNSGNTIYFGEGSWLTVV.